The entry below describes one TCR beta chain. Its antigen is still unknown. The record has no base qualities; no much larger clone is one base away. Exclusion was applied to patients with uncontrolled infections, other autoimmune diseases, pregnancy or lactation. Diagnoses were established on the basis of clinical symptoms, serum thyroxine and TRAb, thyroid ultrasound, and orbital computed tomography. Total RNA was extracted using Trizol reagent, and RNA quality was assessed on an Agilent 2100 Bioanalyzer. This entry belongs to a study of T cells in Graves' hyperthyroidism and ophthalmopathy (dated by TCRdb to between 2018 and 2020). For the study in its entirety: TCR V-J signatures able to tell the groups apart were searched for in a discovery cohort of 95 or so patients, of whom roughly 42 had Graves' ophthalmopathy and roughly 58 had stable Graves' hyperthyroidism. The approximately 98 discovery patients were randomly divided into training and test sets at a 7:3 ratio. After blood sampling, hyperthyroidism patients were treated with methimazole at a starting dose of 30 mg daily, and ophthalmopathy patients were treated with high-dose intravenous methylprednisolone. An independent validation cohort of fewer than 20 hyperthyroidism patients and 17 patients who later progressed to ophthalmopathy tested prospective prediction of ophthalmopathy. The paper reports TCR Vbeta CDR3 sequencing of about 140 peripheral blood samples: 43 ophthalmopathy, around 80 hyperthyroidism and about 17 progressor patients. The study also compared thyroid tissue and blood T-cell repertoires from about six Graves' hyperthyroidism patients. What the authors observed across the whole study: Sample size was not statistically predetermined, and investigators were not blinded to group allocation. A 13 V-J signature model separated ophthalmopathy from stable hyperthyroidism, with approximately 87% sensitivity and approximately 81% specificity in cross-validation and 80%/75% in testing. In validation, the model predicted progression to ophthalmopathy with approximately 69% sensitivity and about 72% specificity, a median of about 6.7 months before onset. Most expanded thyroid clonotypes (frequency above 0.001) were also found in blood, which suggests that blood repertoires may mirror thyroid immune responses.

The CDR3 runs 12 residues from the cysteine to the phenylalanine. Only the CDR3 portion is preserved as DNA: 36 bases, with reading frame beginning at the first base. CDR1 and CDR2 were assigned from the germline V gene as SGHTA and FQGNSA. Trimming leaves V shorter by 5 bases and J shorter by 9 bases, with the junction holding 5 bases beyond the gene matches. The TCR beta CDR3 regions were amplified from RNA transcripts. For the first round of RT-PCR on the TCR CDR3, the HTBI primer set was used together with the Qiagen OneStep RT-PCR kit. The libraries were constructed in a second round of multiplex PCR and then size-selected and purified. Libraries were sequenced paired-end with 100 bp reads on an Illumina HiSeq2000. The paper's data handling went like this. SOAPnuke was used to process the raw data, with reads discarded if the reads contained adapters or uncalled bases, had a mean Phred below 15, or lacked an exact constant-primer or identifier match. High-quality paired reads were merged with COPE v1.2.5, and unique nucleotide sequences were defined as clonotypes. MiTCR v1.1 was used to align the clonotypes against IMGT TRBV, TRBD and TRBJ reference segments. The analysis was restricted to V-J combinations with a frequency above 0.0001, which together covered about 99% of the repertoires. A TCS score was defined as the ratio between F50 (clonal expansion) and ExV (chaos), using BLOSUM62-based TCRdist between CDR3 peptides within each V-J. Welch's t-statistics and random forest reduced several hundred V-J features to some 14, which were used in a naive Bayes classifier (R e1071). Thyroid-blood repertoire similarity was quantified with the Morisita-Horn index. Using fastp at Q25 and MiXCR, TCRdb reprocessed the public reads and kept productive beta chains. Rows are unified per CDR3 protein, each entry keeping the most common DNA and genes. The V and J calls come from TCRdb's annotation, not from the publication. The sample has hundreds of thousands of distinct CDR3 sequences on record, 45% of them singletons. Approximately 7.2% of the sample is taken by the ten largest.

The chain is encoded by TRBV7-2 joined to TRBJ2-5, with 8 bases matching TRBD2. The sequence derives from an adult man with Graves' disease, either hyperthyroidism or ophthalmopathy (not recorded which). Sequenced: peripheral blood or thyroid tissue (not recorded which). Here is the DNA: TGTGCCAGCAGCCAGCAGCGGGGGCCCCAGTACTTC. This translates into CASSQQRGPQYF.